This T cell receptor beta chain came from a study of CD8+ T cells in alopecia areata. Overall study: For the treated group, dosing was oral tofacitinib at 5 to 10 mg twice daily.

Treatment meaning: oral pan-JAK inhibitor, 5-10 mg twice daily. In alopecia areata patients, both lesional scalp punch biopsies and peripheral blood were collected. As to this clone: Its specificity is unknown.

CDR3 length equals 15 residues. V gave up 0 bases and J gave up 2 bases, with 7 bases separating them. The germline V gene encodes CDR1 LGHNA and CDR2 YSLEER. Study-level findings and limits: A large proportion of expanded lesional clones were detected persisting in scalp and blood during tofacitinib. The study also sequences resident alphabeta T cells of normal skin in scalp samples. Uncertainty about whether baseline CD8+ expansion is linked to response remains, with one nonresponder.

RNA extraction was followed by reverse transcription into cDNA, which acted as the sequencing template. Generated by immunoSEQ multiplex PCR, the TCRdb table keeps only in-frame clones and is missing some. The table includes under 20,000 clones, about 63% detected once. This chain connects TRBV4-3 to TRBJ2-2; D uncertain. The sample consisted of skin, taken at week 4, from a patient treated with tofacitinib. This TCR was sampled from a human donor with alopecia areata. Written as DNA, the CDR3 is TGCGCCAGCAGCCAAGATCGTAGAAACACCGGGGAGCTGTTTTTT. Encoded protein: CASSQDRRNTGELFF.